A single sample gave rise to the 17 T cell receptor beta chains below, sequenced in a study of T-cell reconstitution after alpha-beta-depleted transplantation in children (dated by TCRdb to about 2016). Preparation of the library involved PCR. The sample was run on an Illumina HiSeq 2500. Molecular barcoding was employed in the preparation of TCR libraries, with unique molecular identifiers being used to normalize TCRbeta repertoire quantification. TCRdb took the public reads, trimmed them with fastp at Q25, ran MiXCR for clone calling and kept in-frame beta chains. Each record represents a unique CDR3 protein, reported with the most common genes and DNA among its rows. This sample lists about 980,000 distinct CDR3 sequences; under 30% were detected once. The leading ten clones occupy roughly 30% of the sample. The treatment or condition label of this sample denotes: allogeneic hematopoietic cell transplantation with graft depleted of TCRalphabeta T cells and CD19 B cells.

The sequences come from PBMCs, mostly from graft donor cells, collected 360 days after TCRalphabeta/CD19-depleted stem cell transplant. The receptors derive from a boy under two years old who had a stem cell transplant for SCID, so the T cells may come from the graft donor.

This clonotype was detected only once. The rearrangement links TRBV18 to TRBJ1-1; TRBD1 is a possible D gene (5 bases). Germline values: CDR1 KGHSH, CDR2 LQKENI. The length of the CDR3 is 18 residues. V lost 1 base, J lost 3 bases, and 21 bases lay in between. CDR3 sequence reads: CASSPLFLVAGVDTEAFF. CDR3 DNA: TGTGCCAGCTCACCACTTTTTCTAGTAGCGGGGGTGGACACTGAAGCTTTCTTT.

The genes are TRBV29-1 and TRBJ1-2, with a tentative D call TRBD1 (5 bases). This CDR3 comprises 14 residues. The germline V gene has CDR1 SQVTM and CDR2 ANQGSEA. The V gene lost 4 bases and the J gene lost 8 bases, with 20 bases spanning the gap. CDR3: CSVARDSRPSGYTF. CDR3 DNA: TGCAGCGTTGCTAGGGACTCCCGCCCGTCGGGCTACACCTTC.

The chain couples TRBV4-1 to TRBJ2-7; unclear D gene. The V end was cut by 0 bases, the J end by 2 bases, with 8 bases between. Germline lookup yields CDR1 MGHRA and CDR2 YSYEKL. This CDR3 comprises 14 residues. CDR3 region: CASSQDPNAYEQYF. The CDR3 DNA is TGCGCCAGCAGCCAAGACCCTAACGCCTACGAGCAGTACTTC.

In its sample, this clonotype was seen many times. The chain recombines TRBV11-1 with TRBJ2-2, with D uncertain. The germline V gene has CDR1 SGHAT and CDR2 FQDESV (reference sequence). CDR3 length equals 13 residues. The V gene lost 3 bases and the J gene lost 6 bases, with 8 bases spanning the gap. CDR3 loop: CASSFSLAGELFF. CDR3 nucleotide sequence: TGTGCCAGCAGCTTCTCCTTGGCCGGGGAGCTGTTTTTT.

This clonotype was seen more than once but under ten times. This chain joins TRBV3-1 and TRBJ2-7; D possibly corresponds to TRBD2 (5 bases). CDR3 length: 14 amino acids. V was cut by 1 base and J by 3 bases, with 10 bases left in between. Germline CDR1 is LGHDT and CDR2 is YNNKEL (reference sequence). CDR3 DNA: TGTGCCAGCAGCCAAGCCCGCGGGTACTACGAGCAGTACTTC. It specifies CASSQARGYYEQYF.

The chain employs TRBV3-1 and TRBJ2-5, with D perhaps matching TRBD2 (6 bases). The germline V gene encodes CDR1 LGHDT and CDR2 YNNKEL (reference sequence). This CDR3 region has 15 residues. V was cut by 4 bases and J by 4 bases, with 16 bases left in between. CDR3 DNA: TGTGCCAGCAGCCGCGGGACCGTCGAGACAGAGACCCAGTACTTC. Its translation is CASSRGTVETETQYF.

Here the CDR3 reads CASRPGQLEGYTF. CDR3 nucleotide sequence: TGTGCCAGCAGACCGGGACAGCTAGAAGGCTACACCTTC. The rearrangement uses TRBV12-3 or TRBV12-4 and TRBJ1-2; 7 bases map to TRBD1. Germline trimming cut 6 bases from V and 8 bases from J; bases unmatched to any gene: 9. The CDR3 loop spans 13 amino acids.

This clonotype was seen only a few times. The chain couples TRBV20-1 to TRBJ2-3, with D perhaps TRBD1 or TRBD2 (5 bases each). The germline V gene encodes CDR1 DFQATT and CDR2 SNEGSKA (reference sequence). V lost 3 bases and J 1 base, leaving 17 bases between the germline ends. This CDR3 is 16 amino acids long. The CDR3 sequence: CSASWVEGPRTDTQYF. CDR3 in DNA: TGCAGTGCTAGTTGGGTTGAGGGGCCCCGCACAGATACGCAGTATTTT.

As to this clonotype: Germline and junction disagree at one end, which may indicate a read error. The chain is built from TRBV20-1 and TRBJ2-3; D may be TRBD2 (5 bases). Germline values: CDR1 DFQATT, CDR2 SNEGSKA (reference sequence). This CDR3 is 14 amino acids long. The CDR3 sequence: CSARAVTSTDTQYF. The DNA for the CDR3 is TGCAGTGCCAGAGCGGTGACTAGCACAGATACGCAGTATTTT.

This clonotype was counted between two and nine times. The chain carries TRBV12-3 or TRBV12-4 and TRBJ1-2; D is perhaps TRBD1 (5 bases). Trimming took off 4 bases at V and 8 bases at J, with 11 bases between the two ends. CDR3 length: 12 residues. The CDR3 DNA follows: TGTGCCAGCAGTTACGGGAGGGGAGGCTACACCTTC. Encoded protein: CASSYGRGGYTF.

DNA of the CDR3: TGCAGTGCTAGAGCAGCGCGAAATTCACCCCTCCACTTT. It specifies CSARAARNSPLHF. The J gene is TRBJ1-6, the V gene TRBV20-1, with no clear D. The CDR3 has 13 amino acids. The V gene lost 1 base and the J gene lost 7 bases, with 8 bases spanning the gap. Looked up from germline, CDR1 is DFQATT and CDR2 is SNEGSKA (reference sequence).

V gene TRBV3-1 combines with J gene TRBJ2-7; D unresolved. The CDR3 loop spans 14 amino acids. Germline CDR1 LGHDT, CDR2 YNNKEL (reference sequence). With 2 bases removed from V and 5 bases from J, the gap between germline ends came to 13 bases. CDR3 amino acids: CASSQSDSGNEQYF. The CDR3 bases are TGTGCCAGCAGCCAAAGCGATTCCGGCAACGAGCAGTACTTC.

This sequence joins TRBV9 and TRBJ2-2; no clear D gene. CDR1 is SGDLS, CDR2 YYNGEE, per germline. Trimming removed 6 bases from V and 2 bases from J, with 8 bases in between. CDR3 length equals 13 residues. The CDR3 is CASTGSNTGELFF. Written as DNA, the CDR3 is TGTGCCAGCACCGGATCCAACACCGGGGAGCTGTTTTTT. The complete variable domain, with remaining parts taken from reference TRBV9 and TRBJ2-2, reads DSGVTQTPKHLITATGQRVTLRCSPRSGDLSVYWYQQSLDQGLQFLIQYYNGEERAKGNILERFSAQQFPDLHSELNLSSLELGDSALYFCASTGSNTGELFFGEGSRLTVL.

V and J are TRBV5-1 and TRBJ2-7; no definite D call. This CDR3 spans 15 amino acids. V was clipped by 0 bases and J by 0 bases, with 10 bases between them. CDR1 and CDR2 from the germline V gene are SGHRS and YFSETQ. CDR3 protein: CASSLAWADSYEQYF. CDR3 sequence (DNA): TGCGCCAGCAGCTTGGCCTGGGCAGACTCCTACGAGCAGTACTTC.

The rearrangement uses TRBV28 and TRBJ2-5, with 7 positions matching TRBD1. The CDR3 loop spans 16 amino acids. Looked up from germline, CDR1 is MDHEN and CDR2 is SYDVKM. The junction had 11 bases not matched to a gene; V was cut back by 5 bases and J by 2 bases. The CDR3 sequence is CASSGHRGVGQETQYF. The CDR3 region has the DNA TGTGCCAGCAGTGGCCACAGGGGAGTAGGACAAGAGACCCAGTACTTC.

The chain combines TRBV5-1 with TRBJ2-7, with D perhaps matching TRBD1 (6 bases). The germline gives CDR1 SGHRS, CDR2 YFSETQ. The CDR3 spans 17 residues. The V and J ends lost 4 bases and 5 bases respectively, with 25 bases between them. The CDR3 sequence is CASSPQGTNWRFNEQYF. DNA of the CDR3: TGCGCCAGCAGCCCCCAGGGGACCAATTGGAGGTTTAACGAGCAGTACTTC.

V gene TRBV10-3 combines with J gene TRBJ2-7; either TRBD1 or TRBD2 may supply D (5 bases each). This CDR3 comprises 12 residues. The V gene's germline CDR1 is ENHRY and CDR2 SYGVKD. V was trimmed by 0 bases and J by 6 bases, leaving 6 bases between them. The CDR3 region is CAISESGVEQYF. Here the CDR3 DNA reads TGTGCCATCAGTGAGTCGGGGGTCGAGCAGTACTTC.